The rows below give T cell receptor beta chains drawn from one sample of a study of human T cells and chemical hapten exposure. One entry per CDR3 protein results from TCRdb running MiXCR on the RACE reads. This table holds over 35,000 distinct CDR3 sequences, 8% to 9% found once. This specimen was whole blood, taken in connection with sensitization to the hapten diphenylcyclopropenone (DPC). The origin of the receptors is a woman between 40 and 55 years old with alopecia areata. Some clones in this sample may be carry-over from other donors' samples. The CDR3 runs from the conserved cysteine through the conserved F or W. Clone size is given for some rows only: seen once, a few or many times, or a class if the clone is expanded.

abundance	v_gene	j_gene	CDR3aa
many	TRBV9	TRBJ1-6	CASSPREGANSPLHF
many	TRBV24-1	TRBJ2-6	CATSDWGRRHFSGANVLTF
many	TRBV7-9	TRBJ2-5	CASSFVAAGRYQETQYF
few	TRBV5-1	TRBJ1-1	CASSTGGQDTEAFF
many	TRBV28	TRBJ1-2	CAGGGGNYGYTF
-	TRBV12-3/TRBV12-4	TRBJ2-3	CASSHSSGSTDTQYF
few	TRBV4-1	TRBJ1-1	CASSQTANTEAFF
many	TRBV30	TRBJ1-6	CAWSVGTGYNSPLHF
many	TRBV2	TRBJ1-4	CASSARDVDEKLFF
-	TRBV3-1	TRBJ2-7	CASSQGSTHGQYF
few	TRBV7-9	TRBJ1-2	CASSSEDRGRIPYYGYTF
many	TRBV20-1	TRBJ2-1	CSASYPPVSNEQFF
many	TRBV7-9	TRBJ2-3	CASSLVDSTDTQYF
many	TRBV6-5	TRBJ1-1	CASSDGGRWGTEAFF
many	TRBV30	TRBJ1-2	CGRLTGNYGYTF
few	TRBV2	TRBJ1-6	CASSEDGRLESPLHF
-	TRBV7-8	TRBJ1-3	CASSLGGGNTIYF
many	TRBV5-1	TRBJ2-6	CASSEYGANVLTF
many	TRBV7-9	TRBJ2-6	CASNSGDTGANVLTF
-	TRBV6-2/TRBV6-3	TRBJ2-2	CASNPGRVTGELFF
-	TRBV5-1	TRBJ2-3	CASSREDRERTDTQYF
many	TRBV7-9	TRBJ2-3	CASSLAGDTDTQYF
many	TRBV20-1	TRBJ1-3	CSARPAGEGGMDTIYF
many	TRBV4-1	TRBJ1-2	CASSNPGQGLNYGYTF
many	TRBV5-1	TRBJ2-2	CASSFGGFNTGELFF
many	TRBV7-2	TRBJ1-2	CASSARDRDGYTF
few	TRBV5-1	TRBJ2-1	CASSPTPGLAGNEQFF
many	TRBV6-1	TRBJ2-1	CATQGARTYNEQFF
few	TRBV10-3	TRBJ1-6	CAAGTLAPNSPLHF